The 17 T cell receptor beta chains below all came from one sample that was sequenced in a study of tumor T cells in aggressive B-cell lymphoma. Assay: immunoSEQ multiplex PCR; the TCRdb copy retains only in-frame clones and omits some. The top ten hold 7% to 10% of the sample, which has around 1,700 clones, 93% seen once. The specimen was tumor tissue. The receptors come from an adult with diffuse large B cell lymphoma. Some clones in this sample may be carry-over from other donors' samples.

The table lists this clone with a count of one. The chain couples TRBV6-5 to TRBJ1-3, with D unclear. V lost 8 bases to trimming and J lost 1 base, with 12 bases between them. Germline assignment: CDR1 MNHEY and CDR2 SVGAGI. The CDR3 is made up of 14 amino acids. In DNA, the CDR3 is TGTGCCAGCGGAGAGTTGTTTTCTGGAAACACCATATATTTT. Its protein product is CASGELFSGNTIYF.

The chain carries TRBV28 and TRBJ1-4; weak D call: TRBD1 (6 bases). The CDR3 contains 19 residues. Germline loops: CDR1 MDHEN, CDR2 SYDVKM. The germline V and J ends were trimmed by 7 bases and 0 bases, with 24 bases remaining between them. CDR3: CASTLRGGAAFATNEKLFF. The CDR3 DNA reads TGTGCCAGCACCCTGAGGGGGGGCGCAGCCTTTGCAACTAATGAAAAACTGTTTTTT. Full variable domain (outside the CDR3, taken from reference TRBV28 and TRBJ1-4): DVKVTQSSRYLVKRTGEKVFLECVQDMDHENMFWYRQDPGLGLRLIYFSYDVKMKEKGDIPEGYSVSREKKERFSLILESASTNQTSMYLCASTLRGGAAFATNEKLFFGSGTQLSVL.

J is TRBJ2-1 and V is TRBV30, with 13 bases aligning to TRBD2. The CDR3 loop spans 13 amino acids. Germline values: CDR1 GTSNPN, CDR2 SVGIG (reference sequence). J lost 15 bases, V lost 2 bases, and 7 bases had no gene match. The CDR3 coding sequence is TGTGCCTGGAGTCAGACTAGCGGGGGGATTCGGTTCTTC. It is translated as CAWSQTSGGIRFF. The variable domain in full, with the rest retrieved from reference TRBV30 and TRBJ2-1, is SQTIHQWPATLVQPVGSPLSLECTVEGTSNPNLYWYRQAAGRGLQLLFYSVGIGQISSEVPQNLSASRPQDRQFILSSKKLLLSDSGFYLCAWSQTSGGIRFFGPGTRLTVL.

The chain combines TRBV5-1 with TRBJ2-2, with 11 bases that match TRBD2. CDR3 length equals 16 residues. CDR1 is SGHRS, CDR2 YFSETQ, per germline. V gave up 3 bases and J gave up 2 bases; unmatched junction bases: 3. CDR3 amino acids: CASSSTSGGNTGELFF. CDR3 nucleotides: TGCGCCAGCAGCTCTACTAGCGGGGGAAACACCGGGGAGCTGTTTTTT.

The chain employs TRBV6-5 and TRBJ1-1, with a tentative D call TRBD1 (5 bases). The CDR3 covers 14 residues. CDR1 is MNHEY, CDR2 SVGAGI, per germline. V was cut by 6 bases and J by 1 base, with 12 bases left in between. CDR3 sequence: CASRLRAQNTEAFF. In nucleotides, the CDR3 is TGTGCCAGCAGACTCAGGGCCCAGAACACTGAAGCTTTCTTT.

The V and J genes are TRBV11-2 and TRBJ2-2, with a weak D call TRBD1 (5 bases). The CDR3 runs to 13 residues. CDR1 SGHAT and CDR2 FQNNGV come from the germline V gene. Between the trimmed V and J ends, which lost 5 bases and 8 bases, there was a span of 12 bases. The CDR3 DNA is TGTGCCAGCAGCCCCCAGGGAAATGGGGAGCTGTTTTTT. Protein: CASSPQGNGELFF.

As for this clone: Lacking the conserved final phenylalanine or tryptophan, this CDR3 likely reflects a read error. The CDR3 DNA is TGTGCCAGCAGTTTAGTTCCTAGCGGTTCCTACGAGCAGTACCTC. It codes for CASSLVPSGSYEQYL. V usage is TRBV27 and J usage is TRBJ2-7; TRBD2 matches 7 bases. The CDR3 is 15 amino acids. Trimming took 2 bases from V and 1 from J; bases not matched to a gene: 5. CDR1 and CDR2 from the germline V gene are MNHEY and SMNVEV (reference sequence).

This clone turned up a few times. V is TRBV5-4 and J is TRBJ2-3, with TRBD2 matching over 8 bases. Germline CDR1 reads SGHNT; CDR2 reads YYREEE (reference sequence). The ends lost 3 bases at V and 3 bases at J; junction bases unmatched: 15. The length of the CDR3 is 18 residues. CDR3 region: CASSSGPGGAGGTDTQYF. In DNA, the CDR3 is TGTGCCAGCAGCTCCGGACCGGGAGGGGCGGGAGGTACAGATACGCAGTATTTT.

CDR3 protein: CASSTLSNQPQHF. CDR3 nucleotide sequence: TGTGCCAGTAGCACTCTTAGCAATCAGCCCCAGCATTTT. V usage is TRBV19 and J usage is TRBJ1-5; D not certain. Trimming took off 6 bases at V and 0 bases at J, with 6 bases between the two ends. The germline CDR1 and CDR2 sequences are LNHDA and SQIVND (reference sequence). The CDR3 totals 13 residues.

The genes are TRBV9 and TRBJ1-1; TRBD1 matches 7 bases. V lost 4 bases and J lost 4; bases outside the gene matches: 7. The germline V gene has CDR1 SGDLS and CDR2 YYNGEE. CDR3 length: 14 residues. CDR3 in DNA: TGTGCCAGCAGCATCAGACAGGGTAGCACTGAAGCTTTCTTT. Its translation: CASSIRQGSTEAFF.

This sequence joins TRBV7-6 and TRBJ2-5; no clear D gene. The CDR3 spans 14 residues. V dropped 1 base and J dropped 3 bases, with 9 bases sitting between them. The germline V gene has CDR1 SGHVS and CDR2 FNYEAQ. CDR3 in DNA: TGTGCCAGCAGCTTAGGGGTGGGCAAAGAGACCCAGTACTTC. It encodes CASSLGVGKETQYF.

The genes are TRBV9 and TRBJ2-3; 13 bases are shared with TRBD2. Unmatched junction bases numbered 5, after V lost 4 bases and J lost 3 bases. The V gene's germline CDR1 is SGDLS and CDR2 YYNGEE. The CDR3 totals 16 residues. The CDR3 sequence is CASSIGTSGVTDTQYF. The CDR3 bases are TGTGCCAGCAGCATTGGGACTAGCGGGGTGACAGATACGCAGTATTTT. Based on the CDR3 plus reference TRBV9 and TRBJ2-3, the full variable domain is DSGVTQTPKHLITATGQRVTLRCSPRSGDLSVYWYQQSLDQGLQFLIQYYNGEERAKGNILERFSAQQFPDLHSELNLSSLELGDSALYFCASSIGTSGVTDTQYFGPGTRLTVL.

This clone was picked up a small number of times. V is TRBV6-5 and J is TRBJ1-5; 7 bases align to TRBD1. The CDR3 runs 14 residues. Germline V lookup: CDR1 MNHEY, CDR2 SVGAGI. Germline trimming cut 6 bases from V and 2 bases from J; bases unmatched to any gene: 4. In nucleotides, the CDR3 is TGTGCCAGCAGGAGGACAGGTGGCAATCAGCCCCAGCATTTT. It translates to CASRRTGGNQPQHF.

V usage is TRBV27 and J usage is TRBJ2-7, with TRBD1 identical over 9 bases. In germline, CDR1 is MNHEY, CDR2 SMNVEV (reference sequence). CDR3 length: 15 residues. V dropped 4 bases and J dropped 1; count of bases not matched to a gene: 5. DNA of the CDR3: TGTGCCAGCAGTTCCCGACAGGGGGGATCCTACGAGCAGTACTTC. This codes for CASSSRQGGSYEQYF.

The DNA of the CDR3 is TGTGCCAGCAGTTACGGGGGACAGGGTCCTCAAGAGACCCAGTACTTC. Translation gives CASSYGGQGPQETQYF. This chain uses TRBV6-6 with TRBJ2-5, with TRBD1 matching 9 bases. J gave up 2 bases and V 2 bases, and 6 bases lay outside the gene matches. Looked up from germline, CDR1 is MNHNY and CDR2 is SVGAGI (reference sequence). This CDR3 has 16 residues.

This clone was detected a few times. This chain uses TRBV9 with TRBJ1-3, with 10 bases aligning to TRBD1. This CDR3 spans 16 amino acids. J was trimmed by 2 bases and V by 3 bases; bases with no gene match: 5. Germline CDR1 is SGDLS and CDR2 is YYNGEE. CDR3 DNA sequence: TGTGCCAGCAGCGGAGGGACAGGGGATACTGGAAACACCATATATTTT. This translates into CASSGGTGDTGNTIYF. The full variable domain, its missing parts supplied by reference TRBV9 and TRBJ1-3, is DSGVTQTPKHLITATGQRVTLRCSPRSGDLSVYWYQQSLDQGLQFLIQYYNGEERAKGNILERFSAQQFPDLHSELNLSSLELGDSALYFCASSGGTGDTGNTIYFGEGSWLTVV.

The CDR3 DNA reads as TGCGCCAGCAGCTCCCTGACTAGCGGGGCAGATACGCAGTATTTT. It is translated as CASSSLTSGADTQYF. The chain joins TRBV5-1 to TRBJ2-3; TRBD2 matches at 11 bases. V trimming: 3 bases; J trimming: 4 bases; junction bases outside the gene matches: 4. Germline V gene data show CDR1 as SGHRS and CDR2 as YFSETQ. This CDR3 comprises 15 residues.